The 17 T cell receptor beta chains below all came from one sample that was sequenced in a study of radiotherapy plus CTLA-4 blockade in lung cancer. Profiled with immunoSEQ multiplex PCR; TCRdb holds only in-frame clones, not every one. The top ten hold over 15% of the sample, which has about 87,000 clones, 85% to 90% seen once. The input for sequencing was peripheral blood, taken from a patient treated with radiotherapy plus ipilimumab. These receptors were collected from a human donor with non-small cell lung cancer that progressed on radiotherapy plus ipilimumab.

CDR3 sequence (DNA): TGTGCCAGCAGCTTACTCGGGAGGGGGACAGATACGCAGTATTTT. Encoded protein: CASSLLGRGTDTQYF. The V and J genes are TRBV7-2 and TRBJ2-3; 8 bases line up with TRBD2. The ends lost 2 bases at V and 3 bases at J; junction bases unmatched: 4. This CDR3 is built from 15 residues. Per germline, CDR1 SGHTA and CDR2 FQGNSA.

This clone was recorded only once. J is TRBJ2-2 and V is TRBV6-5; D tentatively fits TRBD1 or TRBD2 (6 bases each). Looked up from germline, CDR1 is MNHEY and CDR2 is SVGAGI. This CDR3 is built from 14 residues. The CDR3 DNA follows: TGTGGGGCGGGAAGAACAGGGTTCACCGGGGAGCTGTTTTTT. Its protein product is CGAGRTGFTGELFF.

This clone was observed a handful of times. The rearrangement joins TRBV5-5 to TRBJ2-2; D is unresolved. Germline V gives CDR1 SGHKS, CDR2 YYEKEE (reference sequence). The CDR3 is 13 residues long. Trimming left V 4 bases short and J 0 bases short, with 4 bases between. The CDR3 DNA is TGTGCCAGCAGCCCCGCGAACACCGGGGAGCTGTTTTTT. Encoded protein: CASSPANTGELFF.

The chain recombines TRBV19 with TRBJ1-5; D not certain. The CDR3 contains 15 residues. V shed 3 bases and J shed 0 bases, with 9 bases lying between them. Germline-derived CDR1 and CDR2 are LNHDA and SQIVND (reference sequence). The CDR3 reads CASSIQDLSNQPQHF. DNA for the CDR3: TGTGCCAGTAGTATCCAGGACCTTAGCAATCAGCCCCAGCATTTT. Looking up the rest from reference TRBV19 and TRBJ1-5 gives the full variable domain: DGGITQSPKYLFRKEGQNVTLSCEQNLNHDAMYWYRQDPGQGLRLIYYSQIVNDFQKGDIAEGYSVSREKKESFPLTVTSAQKNPTAFYLCASSIQDLSNQPQHFGDGTRLSIL.

The J gene is TRBJ2-7, the V gene TRBV18; tentatively, D is TRBD2 (6 bases). This CDR3 has 11 amino acids. Trimming stripped 8 bases from V and 6 bases from J, with 11 bases between. Germline lookup yields CDR1 KGHSH and CDR2 LQKENI. In nucleotides, the CDR3 is TGTGCCAGCCCAGAGGGAGGCGAGCAGTACTTC. Translation: CASPEGGEQYF.

In this sample, this clone turned up once. The chain carries TRBV10-3 and TRBJ1-1; D gene ambiguous. V was pared by 7 bases and J by 4 bases, with 19 bases between. CDR3 length: 15 residues. Germline V gene lookup returns CDR1 ENHRY and CDR2 SYGVKD. The CDR3 protein is CAITPGRGEGTEAFF. The CDR3 DNA reads as TGTGCCATCACCCCGGGCCGCGGGGAGGGCACTGAAGCTTTCTTT.

This CDR3 reads CASSPRQQGAANTGELFF. The CDR3 DNA is TGTGCCAGCTCACCACGTCAGCAGGGGGCCGCGAACACCGGGGAGCTGTTTTTT. This rearrangement joins TRBV18 to TRBJ2-2, with TRBD1 matching 8 bases. Germline CDR1 reads KGHSH; CDR2 reads LQKENI. After removal of 1 base from V and 0 bases from J, the junction contained 7 bases not matched to a gene. The CDR3 is made up of 18 amino acids.

This clone showed up just a few times. This sequence joins TRBV6-5 and TRBJ1-1; D remains unclear. Germline V lookup: CDR1 MNHEY, CDR2 SVGAGI. This CDR3 has 14 residues. Trimming left V 4 bases short and J 1 base short, with 10 bases between. The DNA for the CDR3 is TGTGCCAGCAGTTTTGAGGGATGGAACACTGAAGCTTTCTTT. This translates into CASSFEGWNTEAFF.

The chain carries TRBV4-2 and TRBJ1-4, with 7 bases lining up with TRBD1. With 1 base clipped from V and 5 bases from J, the junction kept 10 bases outside the gene matches. This CDR3 spans 17 amino acids. Germline assignment: CDR1 LGHNA and CDR2 YNFKEQ. CDR3 in DNA: TGTGCCAGCAGCCAAGGGGGCCCCGGGACAGCCAATGAAAAACTGTTTTTT. This translates into CASSQGGPGTANEKLFF.

V is TRBV4-1 and J is TRBJ1-2, with 8 nucleotides matching TRBD1. The CDR3 covers 16 residues. Germline V gene lookup returns CDR1 MGHRA and CDR2 YSYEKL. J was trimmed by 8 bases and V by 1 base; bases with no gene match: 12. The CDR3 bases are TGCGCCAGCAGCCAAGGAATCCAGGGGGCTGGAGAAGGCTACACCTTC. Translated, it gives CASSQGIQGAGEGYTF.

The genes are TRBV11-2 and TRBJ1-1; 9 bases map to TRBD1. V lost 6 bases to trimming and J lost 2 bases; unmatched junction nucleotides: 4. Germline V lookup: CDR1 SGHAT, CDR2 FQNNGV. This CDR3 has 14 residues. The chain's CDR3 is CASRGDRVNTEAFF. CDR3 coding DNA: TGTGCCAGCAGAGGGGACAGGGTCAACACTGAAGCTTTCTTT. Variable domain in full (rest from reference TRBV11-2 and TRBJ1-1): EAGVAQSPRYKIIEKRQSVAFWCNPISGHATLYWYQQILGQGPKLLIQFQNNGVVDDSQLPKDRFSAERLKGVDSTLKIQPAKLEDSAVYLCASRGDRVNTEAFFGQGTRLTVV.

The rearrangement links TRBV7-9 to TRBJ1-4; 9 bases fit TRBD1. Trimming cost V 4 bases and J 5 bases; bases outside gene matches: 5. The CDR3 extends over 15 amino acids. Germline V gene lookup returns CDR1 SEHNR and CDR2 FQNEAQ (reference sequence). The CDR3 is CASSSQGALNEKLFF. The CDR3 coding sequence is TGTGCCAGCAGCTCACAGGGGGCTTTAAATGAAAAACTGTTTTTT.

This chain links TRBV6-6 with TRBJ2-7; a weak D match, TRBD1 (6 bases). The CDR3 extends over 15 amino acids. CDR1 is MNHNY and CDR2 is SVGAGI in the germline V gene (reference sequence). V lost 7 bases and J lost 0, with 16 bases in between. CDR3 loop: CASIDSMDSSYEQYF. As DNA, the CDR3 is TGTGCCAGCATCGACTCAATGGACAGCTCCTACGAGCAGTACTTC.

This chain links TRBV29-1 with TRBJ2-7; D gene unclear. Germline V lookup: CDR1 SQVTM, CDR2 ANQGSEA. There are 11 residues in the CDR3. The V end lost 4 bases, the J end lost 0 bases, and 4 bases lay between the germline ends. CDR3 sequence (DNA): TGCAGCGTTGTGGTCTCCTACGAGCAGTACTTC. Translation: CSVVVSYEQYF.

This clone was observed a few times. The genes are TRBV2 and TRBJ2-1, with 8 bases fitting TRBD2. Trimming removed 4 bases from V and 6 bases from J; junction bases left unmatched: 2. The CDR3 runs to 13 residues. CDR1 and CDR2 (germline): SNHLY, FYNNEI. Written as DNA, the CDR3 is TGTGCCAGCAGTGTGACTAGCGCCAATGAGCAGTTCTTC. Translating it yields CASSVTSANEQFF.

The chain recombines TRBV7-6 with TRBJ1-5; the D gene is possibly TRBD1 (5 bases). The CDR3 spans 14 residues. The V gene lost 2 bases and the J gene lost 4 bases, with 9 bases spanning the gap. Germline V CDR1 and CDR2: SGHVS, FNYEAQ. CDR3 nucleotide sequence: TGTGCCAGCAGCTTACAGGGCAGGAATCAGCCCCAGCATTTT. Protein sequence: CASSLQGRNQPQHF.

The rearrangement joins TRBV7-9 to TRBJ2-3; D uncertain. V was shortened by 3 bases and J by 2 bases, with 12 bases between the two germline ends. Germline V gives CDR1 SEHNR, CDR2 FQNEAQ (reference sequence). CDR3 length: 15 residues. The CDR3 nucleotides read TGTGCCAGCAGCTTCAGTCCCGACAACACAGATACGCAGTATTTT. Protein product: CASSFSPDNTDTQYF. The full variable domain, in which reference TRBV7-9 and TRBJ2-3 provide the parts outside the CDR3, is DTGVSQNPRHKITKRGQNVTFRCDPISEHNRLYWYRQTLGQGPEFLTYFQNEAQLEKSRLLSDRFSAERPKGSFSTLEIQRTEQGDSAMYLCASSFSPDNTDTQYFGPGTRLTVL.